The rows below give T cell receptor beta chains drawn from one sample of a study of blood T cells in healthy people across ages. TCRdb re-derived calls from the 5' RACE reads in MiXCR, one entry per CDR3 protein. The sample lists 700,000 to 850,000 distinct CDR3 sequences, around 36% occurring once. Sample: blood. These receptors all come from a young man in good health. The CDR3 runs from the conserved cysteine through the conserved F or W.

TRBJ2-7 | TRBV20-1 | CSARGKRGHYEQYF
TRBJ2-6 | TRBV20-1 | CSARGDGTLLASGANVLTF
TRBJ1-1 | TRBV14 | CASSRTKVGEGTEAFF
TRBJ2-1 | TRBV20-1 | CSARDFPSLRQNSYNEQFF
TRBJ2-7 | TRBV7-9 | CASSNPGQGPYEQYF
TRBJ1-6 | TRBV4-3 | CASSPGTPSSYNSPLHF
TRBJ1-4 | TRBV28 | CASSFDRTAANEKLFF
TRBJ1-1 | TRBV3-1 | CASGGYGKAFF
TRBJ2-5 | TRBV7-7 | CASSLGASGFQETQYF
TRBJ2-1 | TRBV18 | CASSRLRGYDEQFF
TRBJ2-7 | TRBV20-1 | CSARPGLDTKNLAQEQYF
TRBJ2-2 | TRBV21-1 | CASSKEGRRTQNTGELFF
TRBJ1-1 | TRBV12-3/TRBV12-4 | CASSSGQVFNTEAFF
TRBJ2-5 | TRBV7-2 | CASSLLTGGVETQYF
TRBJ2-1 | TRBV13 | CASSQNLNYEQFF
TRBJ1-2 | TRBV7-2 | CASSLNPDYGYTF
TRBJ2-1 | TRBV20-1 | CSARRLAGKQFF
TRBJ2-7 | TRBV2 | CASREYYEQYF
TRBJ2-1 | TRBV10-3 | CAISVSLAGDGEQFF
TRBJ2-3 | TRBV15 | CATSSPTGTSNTQYF
TRBJ2-1 | TRBV4-3 | CASSQDPSGINEQFF
NA | TRBV6-5 | CASVLGETQYF
TRBJ2-3 | TRBV29-1 | CSVDSSQAGEPDTQYF
TRBJ2-7 | TRBV20-1 | CSARGRTGGVDKQYF
TRBJ1-2 | TRBV28 | CATPGARAGYTF
TRBJ2-1 | TRBV7-9 | CASSARVKGENEQFF
TRBJ1-2 | TRBV5-1 | CASSLRPLADLNYGYTF
TRBJ2-1 | TRBV27 | CASSFSTGAPYNEQFF
TRBJ1-1 | TRBV6-6 | CASSYSGQGGTTEAFF